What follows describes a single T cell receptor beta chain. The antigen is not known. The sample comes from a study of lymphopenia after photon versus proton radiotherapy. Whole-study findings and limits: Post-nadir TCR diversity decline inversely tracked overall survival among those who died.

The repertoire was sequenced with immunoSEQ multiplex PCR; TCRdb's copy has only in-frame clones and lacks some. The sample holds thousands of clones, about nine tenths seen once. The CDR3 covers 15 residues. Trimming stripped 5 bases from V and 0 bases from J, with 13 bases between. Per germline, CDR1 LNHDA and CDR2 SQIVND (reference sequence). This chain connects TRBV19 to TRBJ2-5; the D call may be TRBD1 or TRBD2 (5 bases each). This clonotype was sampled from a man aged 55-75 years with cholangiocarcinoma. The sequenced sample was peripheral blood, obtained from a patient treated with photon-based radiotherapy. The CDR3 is CASSQGTTYQETQYF. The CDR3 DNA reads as TGTGCCAGTAGTCAAGGGACCACCTACCAAGAGACCCAGTACTTC. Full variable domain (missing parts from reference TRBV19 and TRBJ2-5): DGGITQSPKYLFRKEGQNVTLSCEQNLNHDAMYWYRQDPGQGLRLIYYSQIVNDFQKGDIAEGYSVSREKKESFPLTVTSAQKNPTAFYLCASSQGTTYQETQYFGPGTRLLVL.